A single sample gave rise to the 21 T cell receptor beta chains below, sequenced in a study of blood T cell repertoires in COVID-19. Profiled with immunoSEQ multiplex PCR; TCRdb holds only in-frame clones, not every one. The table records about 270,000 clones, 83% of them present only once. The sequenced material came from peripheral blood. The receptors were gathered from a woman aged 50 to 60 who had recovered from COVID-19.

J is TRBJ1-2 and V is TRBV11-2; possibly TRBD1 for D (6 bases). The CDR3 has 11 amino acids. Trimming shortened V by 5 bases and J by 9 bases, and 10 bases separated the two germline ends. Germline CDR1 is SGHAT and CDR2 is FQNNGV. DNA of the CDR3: TGTGCCAGCAGCACAGGGACTAGCTACACCTTC. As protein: CASSTGTSYTF.

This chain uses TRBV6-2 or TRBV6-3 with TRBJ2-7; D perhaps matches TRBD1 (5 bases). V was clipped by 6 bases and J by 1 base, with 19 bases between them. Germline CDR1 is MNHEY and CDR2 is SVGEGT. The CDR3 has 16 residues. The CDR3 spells CASSWGYHFPSYEQYF. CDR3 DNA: TGTGCCAGCAGCTGGGGCTATCACTTCCCTTCCTACGAGCAGTACTTC.

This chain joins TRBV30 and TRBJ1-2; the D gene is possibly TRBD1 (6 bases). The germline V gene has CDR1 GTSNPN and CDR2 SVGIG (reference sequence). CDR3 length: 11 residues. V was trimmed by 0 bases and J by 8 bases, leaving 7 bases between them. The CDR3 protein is CAWSVDRGYTF. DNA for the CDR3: TGTGCCTGGAGTGTAGACAGGGGCTACACCTTC.

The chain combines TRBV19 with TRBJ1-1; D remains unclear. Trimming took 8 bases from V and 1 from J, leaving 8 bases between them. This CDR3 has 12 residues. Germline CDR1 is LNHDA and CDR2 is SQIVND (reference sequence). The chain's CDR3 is CASGPQNTEAFF. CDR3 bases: TGTGCCAGTGGCCCACAGAACACTGAAGCTTTCTTT.

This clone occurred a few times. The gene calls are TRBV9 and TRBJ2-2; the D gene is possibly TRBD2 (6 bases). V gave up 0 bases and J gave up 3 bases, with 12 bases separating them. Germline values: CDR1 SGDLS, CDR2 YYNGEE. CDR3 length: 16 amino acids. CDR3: CASSVAPRRDTGELFF. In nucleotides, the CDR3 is TGTGCCAGCAGCGTAGCCCCCCGGAGGGACACCGGGGAGCTGTTTTTT.

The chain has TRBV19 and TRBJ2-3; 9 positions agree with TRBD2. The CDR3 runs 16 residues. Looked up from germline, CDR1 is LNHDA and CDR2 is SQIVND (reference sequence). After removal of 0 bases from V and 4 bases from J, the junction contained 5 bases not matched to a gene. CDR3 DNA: TGTGCCAGTAGTATAGAGAGCGGGGGGATTGCAGATACGCAGTATTTT. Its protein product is CASSIESGGIADTQYF.

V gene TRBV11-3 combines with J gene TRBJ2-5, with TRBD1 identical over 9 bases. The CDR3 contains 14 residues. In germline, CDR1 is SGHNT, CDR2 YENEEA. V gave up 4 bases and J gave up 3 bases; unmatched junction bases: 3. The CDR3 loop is CASSSGTGKETQYF. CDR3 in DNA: TGTGCCAGCAGCTCAGGGACAGGGAAAGAGACCCAGTACTTC.

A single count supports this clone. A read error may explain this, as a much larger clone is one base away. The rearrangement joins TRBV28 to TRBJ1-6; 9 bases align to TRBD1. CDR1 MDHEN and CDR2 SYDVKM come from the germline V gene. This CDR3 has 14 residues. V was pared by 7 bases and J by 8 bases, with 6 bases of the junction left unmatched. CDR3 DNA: TGTGCCAGCAATTCGGGACAGGGTGATTCACCCCTCCACTTT. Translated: CASNSGQGDSPLHF.

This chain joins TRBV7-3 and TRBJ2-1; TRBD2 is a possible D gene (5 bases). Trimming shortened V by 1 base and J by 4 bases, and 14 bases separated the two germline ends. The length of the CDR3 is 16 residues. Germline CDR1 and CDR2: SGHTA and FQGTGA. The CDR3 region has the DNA TGTGCCAGCAGCTTAAACGGGATGACGGGTTACAATGAGCAGTTCTTC. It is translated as CASSLNGMTGYNEQFF.

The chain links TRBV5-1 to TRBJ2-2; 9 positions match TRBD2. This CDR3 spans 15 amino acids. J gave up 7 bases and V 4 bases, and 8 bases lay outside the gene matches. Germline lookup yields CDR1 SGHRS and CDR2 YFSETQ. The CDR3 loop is CASSRGLASGGELFF. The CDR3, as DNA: TGCGCCAGCAGCAGGGGACTAGCTAGTGGCGGGGAGCTGTTTTTT. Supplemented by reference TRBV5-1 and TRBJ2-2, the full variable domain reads KAGVTQTPRYLIKTRGQQVTLSCSPISGHRSVSWYQQTPGQGLQFLFEYFSETQRNKGNFPGRFSGRQFSNSRSEMNVSTLELGDSALYLCASSRGLASGGELFFGEGSRLTVL.

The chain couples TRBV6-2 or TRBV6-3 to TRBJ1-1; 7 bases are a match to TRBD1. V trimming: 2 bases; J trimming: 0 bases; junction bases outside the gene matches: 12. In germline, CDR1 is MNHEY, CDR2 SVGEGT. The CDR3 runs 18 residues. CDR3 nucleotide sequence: TGTGCCAGCAGTTACGACAGGGAGAAGGTGGGCATGAACACTGAAGCTTTCTTT. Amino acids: CASSYDREKVGMNTEAFF.

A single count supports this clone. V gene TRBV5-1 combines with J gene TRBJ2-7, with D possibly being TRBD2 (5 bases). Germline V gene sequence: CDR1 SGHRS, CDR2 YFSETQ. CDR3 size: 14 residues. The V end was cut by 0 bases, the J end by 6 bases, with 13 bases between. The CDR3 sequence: CASSLGPHEGEQYF. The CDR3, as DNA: TGCGCCAGCAGCTTGGGCCCCCACGAGGGCGAGCAGTACTTC.

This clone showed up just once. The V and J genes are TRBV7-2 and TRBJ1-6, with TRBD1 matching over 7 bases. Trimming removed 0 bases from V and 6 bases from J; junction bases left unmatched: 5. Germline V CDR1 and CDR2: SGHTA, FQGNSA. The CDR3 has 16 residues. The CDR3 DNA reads TGTGCCAGCAGCTTAGCGCACAGGGGCCTTAATTCACCCCTCCACTTT. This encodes CASSLAHRGLNSPLHF.

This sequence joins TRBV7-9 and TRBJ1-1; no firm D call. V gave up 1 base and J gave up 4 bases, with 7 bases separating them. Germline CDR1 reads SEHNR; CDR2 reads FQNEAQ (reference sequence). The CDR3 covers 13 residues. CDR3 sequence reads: CASSLVYSTEAFF. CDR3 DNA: TGTGCCAGCAGCTTAGTCTATTCCACTGAAGCTTTCTTT.

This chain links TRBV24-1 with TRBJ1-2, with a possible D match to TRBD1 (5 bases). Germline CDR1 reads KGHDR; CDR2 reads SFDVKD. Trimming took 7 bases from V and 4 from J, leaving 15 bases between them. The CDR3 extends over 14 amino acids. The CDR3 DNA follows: TGTGCCACCAGCGAATCAGGGTTGGGCTATGGCTACACCTTC. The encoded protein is CATSESGLGYGYTF.

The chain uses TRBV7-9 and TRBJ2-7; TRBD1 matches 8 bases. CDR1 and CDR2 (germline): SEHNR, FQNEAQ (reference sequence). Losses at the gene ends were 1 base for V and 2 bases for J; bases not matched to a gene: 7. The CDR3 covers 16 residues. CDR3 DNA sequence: TGTGCCAGCAGCTTAGGTGGGGACAGGCTGACCTACGAGCAGTACTTC. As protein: CASSLGGDRLTYEQYF.

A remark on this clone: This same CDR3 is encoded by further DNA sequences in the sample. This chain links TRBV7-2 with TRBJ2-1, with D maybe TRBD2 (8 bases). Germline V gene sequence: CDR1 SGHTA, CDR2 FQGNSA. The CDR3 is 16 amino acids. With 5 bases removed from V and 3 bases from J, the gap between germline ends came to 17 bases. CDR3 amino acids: CASSPQAGDSYNEQFF. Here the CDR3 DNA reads TGTGCCAGCAGCCCACAAGCGGGGGACAGCTACAATGAGCAGTTCTTC.

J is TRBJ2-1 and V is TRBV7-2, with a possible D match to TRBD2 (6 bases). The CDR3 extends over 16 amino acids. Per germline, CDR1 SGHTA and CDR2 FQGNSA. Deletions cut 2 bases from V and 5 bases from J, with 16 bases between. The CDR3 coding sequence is TGTGCCAGCAGCTTACCGGGACTCCGCCTTCACAATGAGCAGTTCTTC. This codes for CASSLPGLRLHNEQFF.

CDR3 sequence: CASTHIDRDNSPLHF. Written as DNA, the CDR3 is TGTGCCAGTACCCACATCGACAGGGACAATTCACCCCTCCACTTT. V gene TRBV19 combines with J gene TRBJ1-6, with TRBD1 matching over 7 bases. This CDR3 is built from 15 residues. From germline, CDR1 is LNHDA and CDR2 SQIVND (reference sequence). Trimming removed 7 bases from V and 7 bases from J; junction bases left unmatched: 10.

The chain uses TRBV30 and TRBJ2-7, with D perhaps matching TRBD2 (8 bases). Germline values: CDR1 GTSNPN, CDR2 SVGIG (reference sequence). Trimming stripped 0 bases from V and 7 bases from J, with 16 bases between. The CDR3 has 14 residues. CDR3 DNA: TGTGCCTGGAGTGTGAAGGGGGCGGGGGGAGAGCAGTACTTC. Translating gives CAWSVKGAGGEQYF.

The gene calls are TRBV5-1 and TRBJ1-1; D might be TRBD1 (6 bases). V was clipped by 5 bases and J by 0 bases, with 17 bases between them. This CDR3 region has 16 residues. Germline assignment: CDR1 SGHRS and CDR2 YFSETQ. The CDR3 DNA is TGCGCCAGCAGTCGGGGAGGGGGTGAGATGAACACTGAAGCTTTCTTT. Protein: CASSRGGGEMNTEAFF.